One sample yielded the 15 T cell receptor beta chains listed below, sequenced in a study of siplizumab effects on memory and regulatory T cells. TCRdb's table, derived via immunoSEQ multiplex PCR, lists solely in-frame clones and lacks some. The repertoire holds 80,000 to 130,000 clones, with about 91% as singletons. Material for sequencing was CD4+ T cells sorted from blood. The receptors were gathered from a human donor in good health. Some clones in this sample may be carry-over from other donors' samples.

This rearrangement joins TRBV28 to TRBJ1-1; D unclear. Trimming took 3 bases from V and 5 from J, leaving 19 bases between them. In germline, CDR1 is MDHEN, CDR2 SYDVKM. The CDR3 is 16 residues long. CDR3 nucleotide sequence: TGTGCCAGCAGTTTGACTGGGGTTTCGGCGGGAACTGAAGCTTTCTTT. Translated, it gives CASSLTGVSAGTEAFF.

The chain links TRBV19 to TRBJ2-1, with D unclear. V lost 8 bases, J lost 0 bases, and 14 bases lay in between. The CDR3 is 15 residues long. Germline assignment: CDR1 LNHDA and CDR2 SQIVND (reference sequence). The CDR3 DNA reads as TGTGCCAGTTCGGAGTCAAGGCCCTCCTACAATGAGCAGTTCTTC. Its protein product is CASSESRPSYNEQFF.

V usage is TRBV10-3 and J usage is TRBJ2-7; tentative D call: TRBD2 (6 bases). The CDR3 is 12 residues long. Germline V gene data show CDR1 as ENHRY and CDR2 as SYGVKD. Trimming pared 8 bases from V and 1 base from J, leaving 9 bases between. CDR3 in DNA: TGTGCCATCCGGGGGAGGTCCTACGAGCAGTACTTC. Protein: CAIRGRSYEQYF.

This chain joins TRBV29-1 and TRBJ2-3, with D possibly being TRBD1 (5 bases). Germline-derived CDR1 and CDR2 are SQVTM and ANQGSEA. Between the trimmed V and J ends, which lost 3 bases and 5 bases, there was a span of 15 bases. There are 14 residues in the CDR3. The CDR3 sequence is CSVDGSSQGDTQYF. CDR3 DNA: TGCAGCGTTGATGGGTCGTCGCAGGGAGATACGCAGTATTTT.

The chain links TRBV5-4 to TRBJ2-5; 8 bases agree with TRBD2. The CDR3 totals 13 residues. Germline V lookup: CDR1 SGHNT, CDR2 YYREEE (reference sequence). The ends lost 5 bases at V and 5 bases at J; junction bases unmatched: 5. The DNA for the CDR3 is TGTGCCAGCAGACCAGCGGGAGTGGAGACCCAGTACTTC. It specifies CASRPAGVETQYF.

The rearrangement links TRBV13 to TRBJ1-2; 7 bases agree with TRBD1. This CDR3 region has 15 residues. The V gene end was trimmed by 3 bases and the J gene end by 3 bases; junction bases not matched to a gene: 7. Germline CDR1 is PRHDT and CDR2 is FYEKMQ (reference sequence). The CDR3 region has the DNA TGTGCCAGCAGCTTCCGGGACAGAGAGTACTATGGCTACACCTTC. As protein: CASSFRDREYYGYTF.

The V and J genes are TRBV9 and TRBJ2-2; 10 bases align to TRBD1. Per the germline V gene, CDR1 is SGDLS and CDR2 is YYNGEE. The CDR3 extends over 13 amino acids. After removal of 7 bases from V and 6 bases from J, the junction contained 3 bases not matched to a gene. This chain's CDR3 is CASSGTGAGELFF. The CDR3 DNA is TGTGCCAGCTCGGGGACAGGGGCCGGGGAGCTGTTTTTT.

The chain combines TRBV19 with TRBJ2-2; the match to TRBD2 covers 7 bases. Germline lookup yields CDR1 LNHDA and CDR2 SQIVND (reference sequence). After removal of 7 bases from V and 5 bases from J, the junction contained 7 bases not matched to a gene. This CDR3 has 14 residues. This CDR3 reads CASTGVAGTGELFF. The CDR3 nucleotides are TGTGCCAGTACCGGGGTAGCGGGTACCGGGGAGCTGTTTTTT.

This clone was found once. The chain employs TRBV2 and TRBJ2-5, with TRBD1 identical over 7 bases. CDR3 length equals 13 residues. V shed 6 bases, J shed 1 base, and the junction held 2 bases outside the gene matches. CDR1 and CDR2 from the germline V gene are SNHLY and FYNNEI. The CDR3, as DNA: TGTGCCAGCAGAAGGGACAGCCAAGAGACCCAGTACTTC. Protein: CASRRDSQETQYF.

The rearrangement links TRBV14 to TRBJ1-2, with 8 bases aligning to TRBD1. From germline, CDR1 is SGHDN and CDR2 FVKESK. The CDR3 has 16 residues. The junction had 11 bases not matched to a gene; V was cut back by 5 bases and J by 3 bases. CDR3 residues: CASSKIGTGGDYGYTF. CDR3 sequence (DNA): TGTGCCAGCAGCAAAATAGGGACAGGAGGAGACTATGGCTACACCTTC.

The chain uses TRBV21-1 and TRBJ2-7; TRBD2 reflects the table's D call only, with no check against the DNA. TRBV21-1 is shown as a pseudogene. The CDR3 length is 16 residues. CDR3 coding DNA: TGTGCCAGCAGCCCCCCCTCTAGCGGCCCTTCATACGAGCAGTACTTC. This translates into CASSPPSSGPSYEQYF.

The chain carries TRBV28 and TRBJ2-3, with 8 bases matching TRBD2. The CDR3 is 18 residues long. J was trimmed by 5 bases and V by 1 base; bases with no gene match: 14. Germline lookup yields CDR1 MDHEN and CDR2 SYDVKM. CDR3 loop: CASSLSQGLAVKIDTQYF. The CDR3 nucleotides are TGTGCCAGCAGTTTATCCCAAGGACTAGCCGTAAAGATAGATACGCAGTATTTT.

DNA of the CDR3: TGTGCCAGCTCACTGGACAGGGTTAGAAGCTATGGCTACACCTTC. It is translated as CASSLDRVRSYGYTF. This sequence joins TRBV18 and TRBJ1-2, with 8 nucleotides matching TRBD1. The CDR3 extends over 15 amino acids. Per germline, CDR1 KGHSH and CDR2 LQKENI. Trimming cost V 4 bases and J 4 bases; bases outside gene matches: 8.

Concerning this clone itself: Because it lacks the conserved phenylalanine or tryptophan at the end, this CDR3 is likely a read error. The chain links TRBV5-4 to TRBJ1-2; tentative D call: TRBD1 (5 bases). Trimming took off 4 bases at V and 6 bases at J, with 19 bases between the two ends. The length of the CDR3 is 15 residues. The germline CDR1 and CDR2 sequences are SGHNT and YYREEE (reference sequence). The CDR3 loop reads CASSRASQGVNGYTL. The CDR3 nucleotides read TGTGCCAGCAGCCGTGCTTCGCAGGGTGTTAATGGCTACACCCTC.

V gene TRBV28 combines with J gene TRBJ2-7; D remains ambiguous. CDR1 is MDHEN, CDR2 SYDVKM, per germline. CDR3 length: 11 amino acids. The ends were cut back, 5 bases at V and 6 bases at J, with 8 bases in the middle. The CDR3 nucleotides are TGTGCCAGCAGTAGTCCCCGCGAGCAGTACTTC. It is translated as CASSSPREQYF.